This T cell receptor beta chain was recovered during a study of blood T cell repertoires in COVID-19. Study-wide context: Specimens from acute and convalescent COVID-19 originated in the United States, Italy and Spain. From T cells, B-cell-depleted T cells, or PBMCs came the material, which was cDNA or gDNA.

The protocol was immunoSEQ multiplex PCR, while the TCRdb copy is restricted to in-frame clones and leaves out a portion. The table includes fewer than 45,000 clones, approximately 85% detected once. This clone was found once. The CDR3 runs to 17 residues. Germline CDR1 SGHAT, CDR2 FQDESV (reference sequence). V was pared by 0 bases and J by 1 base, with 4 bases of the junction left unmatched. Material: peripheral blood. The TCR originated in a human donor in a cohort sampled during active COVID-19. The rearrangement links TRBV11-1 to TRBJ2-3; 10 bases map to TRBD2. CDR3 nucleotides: TGTGCCAGCAGCTTAGCGGCTCTAGCGGGGGGCACAGATACGCAGTATTTT. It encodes CASSLAALAGGTDTQYF.